These 11 T cell receptor beta chains came from one sample sequenced in a study of OX40 agonist ivuxolimab in advanced cancers. Library creation used the immunoSEQ multiplex PCR assay. TCRdb took over this immuneACCESS table, retaining in-frame rearrangements with V and J assigned. Such tables are incomplete; in checked studies, under half of the missing clones stem from an unresolved V gene, and the remainder is unexplained. Across this sample there are under 40,000 clones, with under 85% seen only once. The ten top clones hold roughly 13% of the sample. Sample: CD4+ or CD8+ T cells sorted from blood, taken in a trial of the OX40 agonist ivuxolimab. The receptors stem from an adult with an advanced solid tumor such as melanoma, head and neck, liver or kidney cancer.

V usage is TRBV5-1 and J usage is TRBJ1-2, with a possible D match to TRBD1 (6 bases). The CDR3 loop spans 18 amino acids. Deletions cut 2 bases from V and 4 bases from J, with 24 bases between. Germline V gene sequence: CDR1 SGHRS, CDR2 YFSETQ. CDR3 coding DNA: TGCGCCAGCAGCTTTGGGAGACTGGACAGTCCTCTTAGCTATGGCTACACCTTC. Protein product: CASSFGRLDSPLSYGYTF.

The chain uses TRBV7-8 and TRBJ2-5, with a possible D match to TRBD2 (6 bases). The V end lost 5 bases, the J end lost 5 bases, and 24 bases lay between the germline ends. The CDR3 totals 17 residues. CDR1 is SGHVS, CDR2 FQNEAQ, per germline. CDR3 residues: CASSRGATADGGETQYF. In DNA form, the CDR3 reads TGTGCCAGCAGCCGCGGGGCGACAGCCGATGGGGGGGAGACCCAGTACTTC.

The CDR3 nucleotides read TGTGCCAGCAGTTTAGGCCGGGGGCGGATGAACACTGAAGCTTTCTTT. Its translation is CASSLGRGRMNTEAFF. The gene calls are TRBV27 and TRBJ1-1; tentative D call: TRBD1 (6 bases). This CDR3 spans 16 amino acids. Trimming removed 2 bases at V and 0 bases at J, with 13 bases between. Germline V gives CDR1 MNHEY, CDR2 SMNVEV (reference sequence).

This chain connects TRBV10-3 to TRBJ2-5; unclear D gene. This CDR3 has 11 residues. Trimming removed 5 bases from V and 2 bases from J, with 3 bases in between. Per the germline V gene, CDR1 is ENHRY and CDR2 is SYGVKD. CDR3 protein: CAISKQETQYF. For the CDR3, the DNA is TGTGCCATCAGTAAACAAGAGACCCAGTACTTC.

A single count supports this clone. The chain carries TRBV7-6 and TRBJ2-1; D is unclear. V was cut by 0 bases and J by 8 bases, with 8 bases left in between. The CDR3 spans 13 residues. Germline V lookup: CDR1 SGHVS, CDR2 FNYEAQ. The CDR3 here is CASSLARGDEQFF. The CDR3 DNA sequence: TGTGCCAGCAGCTTAGCGAGAGGCGATGAGCAGTTCTTC.

The chain links TRBV4-1 to TRBJ2-7; D might be TRBD2 (6 bases). There are 13 residues in the CDR3. Germline V lookup: CDR1 MGHRA, CDR2 YSYEKL. Trimming left V 4 bases short and J 3 bases short, with 10 bases between. CDR3 region: CASSPLAYYEQYF. The DNA of the CDR3 is TGCGCCAGCAGCCCACTAGCCTACTACGAGCAGTACTTC.

V gene TRBV7-2 combines with J gene TRBJ2-5, with D hard to call. The CDR3 runs to 15 residues. Germline V CDR1 and CDR2: SGHTA, FQGNSA. V shed 5 bases and J shed 0 bases, with 13 bases lying between them. The CDR3 region is CASSRQPRHQETQYF. CDR3 sequence (DNA): TGTGCCAGCAGCCGGCAGCCCAGGCACCAAGAGACCCAGTACTTC.

The table lists this clone with a count of one. V and J are TRBV13 and TRBJ1-2; a possible D gene is TRBD1 (5 bases). The V gene's germline CDR1 is PRHDT and CDR2 FYEKMQ (reference sequence). This CDR3 spans 13 amino acids. V lost 5 bases, J lost 6 bases, and 13 bases lay in between. In nucleotides, the CDR3 is TGTGCCAGCAGCCAACGGACACGGGATGGCTACACCTTC. Its translation: CASSQRTRDGYTF.

J is TRBJ2-1 and V is TRBV6-5; D is uncertain. Trimming took off 6 bases at V and 1 base at J, with 10 bases between the two ends. This CDR3 spans 14 amino acids. Germline CDR1 is MNHEY and CDR2 is SVGAGI. In DNA form, the CDR3 reads TGTGCCAGCAGATCCTTGGGGTCCTACAATGAGCAGTTCTTC. This gives the protein CASRSLGSYNEQFF.

This rearrangement joins TRBV28 to TRBJ1-2; D is unclear. This CDR3 spans 14 amino acids. V shed 5 bases and J shed 3 bases, with 13 bases lying between them. Per the germline V gene, CDR1 is MDHEN and CDR2 is SYDVKM. CDR3 residues: CASSLDPGDYGYTF. As DNA, the CDR3 is TGTGCCAGCAGTCTGGACCCTGGGGACTATGGCTACACCTTC.

V is TRBV5-8 and J is TRBJ2-5; D perhaps matches TRBD1 (7 bases). Per the germline V gene, CDR1 is SGHTS and CDR2 is YDEGEE. The V end lost 4 bases, the J end lost 0 bases, and 13 bases lay between the germline ends. This CDR3 has 15 residues. The CDR3 is CASSAQGGNQETQYF. CDR3 bases: TGTGCCAGCAGCGCGCAGGGGGGAAACCAAGAGACCCAGTACTTC.